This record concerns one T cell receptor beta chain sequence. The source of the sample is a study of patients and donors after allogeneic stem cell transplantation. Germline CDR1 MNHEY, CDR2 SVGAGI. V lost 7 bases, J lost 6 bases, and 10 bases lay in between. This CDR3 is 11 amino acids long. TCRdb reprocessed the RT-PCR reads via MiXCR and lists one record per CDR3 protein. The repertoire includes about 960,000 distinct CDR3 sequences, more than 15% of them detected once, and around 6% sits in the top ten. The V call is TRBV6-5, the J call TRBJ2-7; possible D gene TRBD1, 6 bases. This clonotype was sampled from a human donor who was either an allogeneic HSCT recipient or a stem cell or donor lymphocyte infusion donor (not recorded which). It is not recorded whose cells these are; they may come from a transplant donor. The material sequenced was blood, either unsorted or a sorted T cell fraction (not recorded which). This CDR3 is CASMQGREQYF. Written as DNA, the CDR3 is TGTGCCAGCATGCAGGGGCGCGAGCAGTACTTC.